The clone carrying this TCR beta chain was seen more than once but under ten times. Its antigen is still unknown. Gene labels here are mouse ones. The CDR3 end is not reached by the read, which stops 4 residues before it; the germline J gene fills it in. Sequencing templates came from extracted RNA that was reverse transcribed into cDNA. Sequenced by immunoSEQ multiplex PCR; TCRdb stores in-frame clones only, minus some. Altogether more than 250,000 clones were found in the sample, and no singletons occur. A panel of CD4, CD8alpha, NKG2D, NKG2ACE and other markers served to sort pooled cutaneous lymph node cells. This sample was taken from a study of CD8+ T cells in alopecia areata. General study points: Compared with normal scalp, lesional scalp had higher clonality and more expanded CD8+ clones. Alphabeta T cells residing in normal skin are also sequenced in scalp samples.

Trimming cost V 5 bases and J 0 bases; bases outside gene matches: 5. The CDR3 extends over 15 amino acids. Per germline, CDR1 NSQYPW and CDR2 LRSPGD (reference sequence). The specimen sequenced was CD4+ T cells sorted from a lymph node. The gene calls are TRBV1 and TRBJ2-3; TRBD1 matches 7 bases. The receptor was derived from a C3H/HeJ mouse with alopecia areata. Strain haplotype (MHC): H2-k. The part of the CDR3 DNA that was read is TGCACCTGCAGTCCGGGACAGCCTAGTGCAGAA. It yields the protein CTCSPGQPSAE. The CDR3 reads in full as CTCSPGQPSAETLYF.